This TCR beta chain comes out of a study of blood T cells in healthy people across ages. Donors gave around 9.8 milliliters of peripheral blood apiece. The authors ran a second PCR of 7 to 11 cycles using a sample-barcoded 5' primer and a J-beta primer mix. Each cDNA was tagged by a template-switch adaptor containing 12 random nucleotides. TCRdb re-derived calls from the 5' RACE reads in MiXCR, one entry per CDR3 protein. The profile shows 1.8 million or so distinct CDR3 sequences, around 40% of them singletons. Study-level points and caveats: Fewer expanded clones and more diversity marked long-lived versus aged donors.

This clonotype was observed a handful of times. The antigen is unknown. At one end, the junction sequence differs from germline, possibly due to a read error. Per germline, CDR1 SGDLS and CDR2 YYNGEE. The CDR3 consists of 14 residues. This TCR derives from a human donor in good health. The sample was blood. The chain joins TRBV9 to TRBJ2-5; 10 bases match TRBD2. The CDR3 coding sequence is TGTGTCAGCAGCGGGAGGGGAAGCCAAGAGACCCAGTACTTC. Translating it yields CVSSGRGSQETQYF.